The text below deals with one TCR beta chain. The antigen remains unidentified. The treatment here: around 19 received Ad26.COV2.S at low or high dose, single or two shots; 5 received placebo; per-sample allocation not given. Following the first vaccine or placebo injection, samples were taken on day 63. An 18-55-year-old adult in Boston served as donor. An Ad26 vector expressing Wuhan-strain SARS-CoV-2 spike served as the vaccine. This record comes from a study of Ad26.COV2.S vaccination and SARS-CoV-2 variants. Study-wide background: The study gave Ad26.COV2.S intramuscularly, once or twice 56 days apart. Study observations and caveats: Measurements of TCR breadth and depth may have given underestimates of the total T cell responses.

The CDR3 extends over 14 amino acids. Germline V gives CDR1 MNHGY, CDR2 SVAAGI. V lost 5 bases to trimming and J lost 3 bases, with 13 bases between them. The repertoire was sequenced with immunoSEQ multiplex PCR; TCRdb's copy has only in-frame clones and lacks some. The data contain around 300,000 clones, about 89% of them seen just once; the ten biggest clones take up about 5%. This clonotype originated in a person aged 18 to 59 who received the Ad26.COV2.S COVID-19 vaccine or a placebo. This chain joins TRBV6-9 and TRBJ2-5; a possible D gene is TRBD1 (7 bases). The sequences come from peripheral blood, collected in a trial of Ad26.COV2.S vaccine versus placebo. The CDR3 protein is CASSHTGEEETQYF. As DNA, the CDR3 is TGTGCCAGCAGTCACACAGGGGAGGAAGAGACCCAGTACTTC.